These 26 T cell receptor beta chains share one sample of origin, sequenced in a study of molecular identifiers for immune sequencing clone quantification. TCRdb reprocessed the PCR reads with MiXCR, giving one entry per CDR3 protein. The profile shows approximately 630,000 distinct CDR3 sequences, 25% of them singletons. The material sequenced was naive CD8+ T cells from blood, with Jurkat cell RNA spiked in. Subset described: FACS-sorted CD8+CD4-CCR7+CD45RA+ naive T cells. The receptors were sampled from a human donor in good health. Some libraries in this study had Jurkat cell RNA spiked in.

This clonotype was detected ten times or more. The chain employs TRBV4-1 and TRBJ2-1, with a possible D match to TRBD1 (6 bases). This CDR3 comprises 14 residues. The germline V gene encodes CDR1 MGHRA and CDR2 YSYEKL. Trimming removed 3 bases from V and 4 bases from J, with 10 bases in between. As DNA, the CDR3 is TGCGCCAGCAGCCAGCAGGGGCCGTACAATGAGCAGTTCTTC. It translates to CASSQQGPYNEQFF.

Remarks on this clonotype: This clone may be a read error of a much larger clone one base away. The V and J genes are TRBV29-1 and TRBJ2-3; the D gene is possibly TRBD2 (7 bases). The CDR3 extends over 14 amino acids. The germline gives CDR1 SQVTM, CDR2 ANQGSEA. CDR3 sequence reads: CSVKGGFSTDTRYF. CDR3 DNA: TGCAGCGTAAAGGGGGGGTTTAGCACAGATACGCGGTATTTT.

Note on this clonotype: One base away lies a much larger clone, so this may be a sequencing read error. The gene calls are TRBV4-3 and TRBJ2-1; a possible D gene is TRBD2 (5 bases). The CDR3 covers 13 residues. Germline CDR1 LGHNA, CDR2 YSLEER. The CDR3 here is CTSSLGLWNEQFF. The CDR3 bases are TGCACCAGCAGCCTAGGACTTTGGAATGAGCAGTTCTTC.

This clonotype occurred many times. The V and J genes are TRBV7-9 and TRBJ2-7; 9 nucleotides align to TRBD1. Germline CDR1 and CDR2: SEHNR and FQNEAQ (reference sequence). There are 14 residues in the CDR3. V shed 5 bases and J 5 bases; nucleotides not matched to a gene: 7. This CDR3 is CASSAPDRGDEQYF. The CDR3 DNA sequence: TGTGCCAGCAGCGCTCCGGACAGGGGTGACGAGCAGTACTTC.

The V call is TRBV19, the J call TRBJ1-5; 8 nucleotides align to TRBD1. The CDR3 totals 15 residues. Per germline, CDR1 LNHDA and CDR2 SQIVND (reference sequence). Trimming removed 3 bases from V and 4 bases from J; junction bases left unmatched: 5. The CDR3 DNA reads TGTGCCAGTAGTATCGGGACAGGCGAAAATCAGCCCCAGCATTTT. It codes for CASSIGTGENQPQHF.

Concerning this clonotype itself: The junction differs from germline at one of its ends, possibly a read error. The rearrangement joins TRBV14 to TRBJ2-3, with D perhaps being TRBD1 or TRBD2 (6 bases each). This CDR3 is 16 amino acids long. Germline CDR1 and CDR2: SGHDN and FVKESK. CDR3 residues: CAGSRKGGGTTDTQYF. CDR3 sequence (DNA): TGTGCCGGCAGCCGAAAAGGGGGAGGTACCACAGATACGCAGTATTTT. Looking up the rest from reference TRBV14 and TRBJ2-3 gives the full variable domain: EAGVTQFPSHSVIEKGQTVTLRCDPISGHDNLYWYRRVMGKEIKFLLHFVKESKQDESGMPNNRFLAERTGGTYSTLKVQPAELEDSGVYFCAGSRKGGGTTDTQYFGPGTRLTVL.

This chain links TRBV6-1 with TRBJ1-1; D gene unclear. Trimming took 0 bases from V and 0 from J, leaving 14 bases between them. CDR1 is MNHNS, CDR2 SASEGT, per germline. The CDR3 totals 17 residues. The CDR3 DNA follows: TGTGCCAGCAGTGAAGCTGGGCCAGGATCCATGAACACTGAAGCTTTCTTT. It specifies CASSEAGPGSMNTEAFF.

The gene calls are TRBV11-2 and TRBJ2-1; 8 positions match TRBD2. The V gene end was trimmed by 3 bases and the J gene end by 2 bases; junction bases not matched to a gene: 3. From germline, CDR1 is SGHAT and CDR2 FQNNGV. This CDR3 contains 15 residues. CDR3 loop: CASSFSGITYNEQFF. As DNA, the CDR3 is TGTGCCAGCAGCTTTAGCGGGATAACCTACAATGAGCAGTTCTTC.

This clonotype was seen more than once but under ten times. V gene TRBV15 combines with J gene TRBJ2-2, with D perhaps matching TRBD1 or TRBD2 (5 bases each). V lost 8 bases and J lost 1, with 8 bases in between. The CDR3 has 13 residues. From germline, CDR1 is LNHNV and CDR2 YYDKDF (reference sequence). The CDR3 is CATGAGNTGELFF. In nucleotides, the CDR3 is TGTGCCACCGGGGCGGGGAACACCGGGGAGCTGTTTTTT.

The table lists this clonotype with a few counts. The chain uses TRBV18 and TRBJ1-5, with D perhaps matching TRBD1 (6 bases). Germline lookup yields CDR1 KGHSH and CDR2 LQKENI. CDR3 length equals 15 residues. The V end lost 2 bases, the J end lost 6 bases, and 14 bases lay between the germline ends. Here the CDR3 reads CASSPATGFSQPQHF. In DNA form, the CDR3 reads TGTGCCAGCTCACCAGCTACAGGGTTCTCTCAGCCCCAGCATTTT.

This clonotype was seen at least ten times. CDR3: CASSPSGTNQPQHF. CDR3 bases: TGTGCCAGCAGTCCCTCCGGGACCAATCAGCCCCAGCATTTT. This chain links TRBV6-5 with TRBJ1-5, with D tentatively TRBD1 (5 bases). There are 14 residues in the CDR3. Germline CDR1 MNHEY, CDR2 SVGAGI. V lost 5 bases to trimming and J lost 3 bases, with 11 bases between them.

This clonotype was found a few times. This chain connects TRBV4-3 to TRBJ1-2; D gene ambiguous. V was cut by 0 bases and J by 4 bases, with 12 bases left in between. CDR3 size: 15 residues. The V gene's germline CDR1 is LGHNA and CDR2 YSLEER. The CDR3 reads CASSQEGHPVYGYTF. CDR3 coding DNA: TGCGCCAGCAGCCAAGAAGGCCATCCGGTCTATGGCTACACCTTC.

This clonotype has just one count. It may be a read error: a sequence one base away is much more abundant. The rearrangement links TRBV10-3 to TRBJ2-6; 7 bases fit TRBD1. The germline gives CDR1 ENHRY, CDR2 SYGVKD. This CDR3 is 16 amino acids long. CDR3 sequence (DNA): TGTGCCATCAGGACGACAGGGAACTCTGGGACCAACGTCCTGACTTTC. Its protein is CAIRTTGNSGTNVLTF.

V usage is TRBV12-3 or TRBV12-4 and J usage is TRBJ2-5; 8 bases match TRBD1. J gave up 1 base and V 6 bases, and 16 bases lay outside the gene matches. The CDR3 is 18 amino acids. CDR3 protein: CASSKTLWGGQGQETQYF. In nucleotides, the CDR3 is TGTGCCAGCAGCAAAACCCTCTGGGGCGGACAGGGCCAAGAGACCCAGTACTTC.

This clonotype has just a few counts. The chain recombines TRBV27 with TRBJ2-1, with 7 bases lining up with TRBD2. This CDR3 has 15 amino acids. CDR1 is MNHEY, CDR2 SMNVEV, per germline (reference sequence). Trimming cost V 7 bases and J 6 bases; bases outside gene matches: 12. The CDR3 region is CASTIAGGLINEQFF. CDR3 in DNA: TGTGCCAGCACCATAGCGGGCGGTTTAATCAATGAGCAGTTCTTC.

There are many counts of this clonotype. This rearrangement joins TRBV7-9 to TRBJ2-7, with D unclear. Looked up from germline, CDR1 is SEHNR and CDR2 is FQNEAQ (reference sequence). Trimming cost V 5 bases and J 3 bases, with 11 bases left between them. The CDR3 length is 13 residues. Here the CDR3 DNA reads TGTGCCAGCAGCATCGACACCAGCTACGAGCAGTACTTC. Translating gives CASSIDTSYEQYF.

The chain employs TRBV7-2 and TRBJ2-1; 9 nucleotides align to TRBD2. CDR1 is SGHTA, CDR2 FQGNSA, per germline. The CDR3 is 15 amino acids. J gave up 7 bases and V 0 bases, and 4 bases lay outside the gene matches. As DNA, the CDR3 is TGTGCCAGCAGCTTAGCGGGCGGGGGGGCTAATGAGCAGTTCTTC. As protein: CASSLAGGGANEQFF.

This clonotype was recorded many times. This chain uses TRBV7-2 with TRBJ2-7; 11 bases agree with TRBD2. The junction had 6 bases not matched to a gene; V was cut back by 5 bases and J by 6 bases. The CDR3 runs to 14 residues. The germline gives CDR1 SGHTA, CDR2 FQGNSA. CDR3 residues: CASSPLAGAPEQYF. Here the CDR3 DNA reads TGTGCCAGCAGCCCACTAGCGGGGGCTCCCGAGCAGTACTTC. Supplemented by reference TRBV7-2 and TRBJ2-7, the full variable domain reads GAGVSQSPSNKVTEKGKDVELRCDPISGHTALYWYRQSLGQGLEFLIYFQGNSAPDKSGLPSDRFSAERTGGSVSTLTIQRTQQEDSAVYLCASSPLAGAPEQYFGPGTRLTVT.

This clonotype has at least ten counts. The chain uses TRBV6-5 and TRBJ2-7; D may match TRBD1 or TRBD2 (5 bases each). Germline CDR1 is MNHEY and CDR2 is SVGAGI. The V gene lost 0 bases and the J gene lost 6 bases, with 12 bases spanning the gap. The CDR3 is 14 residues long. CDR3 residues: CASSYSRSGTEQYF. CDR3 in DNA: TGTGCCAGCAGTTACTCGAGGTCTGGGACCGAGCAGTACTTC.

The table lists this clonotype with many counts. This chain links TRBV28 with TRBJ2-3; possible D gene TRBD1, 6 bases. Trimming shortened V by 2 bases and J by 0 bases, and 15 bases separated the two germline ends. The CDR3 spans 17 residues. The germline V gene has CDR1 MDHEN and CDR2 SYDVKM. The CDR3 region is CASSLIDLGTSTDTQYF. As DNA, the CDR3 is TGTGCCAGCAGTTTAATTGATCTTGGGACAAGCACAGATACGCAGTATTTT.

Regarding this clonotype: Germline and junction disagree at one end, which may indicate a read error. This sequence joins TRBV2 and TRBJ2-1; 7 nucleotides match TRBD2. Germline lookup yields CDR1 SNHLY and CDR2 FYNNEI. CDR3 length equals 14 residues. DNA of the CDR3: TGTGCCAGCAATGGAGCGGGGCCCTACAATGAGCAGCTCTTC. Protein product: CASNGAGPYNEQLF. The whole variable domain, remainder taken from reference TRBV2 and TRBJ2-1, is EPEVTQTPSHQVTQMGQEVILRCVPISNHLYFYWYRQILGQKVEFLVSFYNNEISEKSEIFDDQFSVERPDGSNFTLKIRSTKLEDSAMYFCASNGAGPYNEQLFGPGTRLTVL.

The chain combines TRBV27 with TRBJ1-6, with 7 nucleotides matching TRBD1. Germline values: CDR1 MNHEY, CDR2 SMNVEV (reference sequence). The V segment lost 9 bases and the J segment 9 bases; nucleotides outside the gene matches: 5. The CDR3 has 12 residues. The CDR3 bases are TGTGCCAGTGAGGACAGGCTTTCACCCCTCCACTTT. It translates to CASEDRLSPLHF.

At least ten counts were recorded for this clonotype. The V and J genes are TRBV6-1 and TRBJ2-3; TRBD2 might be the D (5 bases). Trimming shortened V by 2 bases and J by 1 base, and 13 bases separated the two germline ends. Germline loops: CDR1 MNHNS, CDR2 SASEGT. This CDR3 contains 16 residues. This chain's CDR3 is CASSEYGDSGTDTQYF. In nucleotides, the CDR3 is TGTGCCAGCAGTGAATATGGGGATAGCGGCACAGATACGCAGTATTTT.

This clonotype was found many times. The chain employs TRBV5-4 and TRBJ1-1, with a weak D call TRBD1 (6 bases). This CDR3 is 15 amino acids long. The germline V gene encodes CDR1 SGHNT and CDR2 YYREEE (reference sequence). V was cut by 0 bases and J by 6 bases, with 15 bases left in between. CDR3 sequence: CASSLAPREGAEAFF. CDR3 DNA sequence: TGTGCCAGCAGCTTGGCCCCTAGGGAGGGGGCTGAAGCTTTCTTT.

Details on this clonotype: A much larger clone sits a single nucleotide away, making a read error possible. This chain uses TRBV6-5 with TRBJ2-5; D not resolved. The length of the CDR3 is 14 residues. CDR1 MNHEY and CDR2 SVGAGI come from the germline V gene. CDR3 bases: TGTGCCAGCAGTCACTCCGGCCCTCAAGAGACCCAGTACTTC. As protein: CASSHSGPQETQYF.

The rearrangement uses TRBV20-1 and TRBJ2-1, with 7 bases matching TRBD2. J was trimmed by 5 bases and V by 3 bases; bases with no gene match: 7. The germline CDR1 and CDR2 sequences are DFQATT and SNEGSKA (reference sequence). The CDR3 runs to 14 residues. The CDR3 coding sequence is TGCAGTGCTAGTCTAGCGGACACGCACAATGAGCAGTTCTTC. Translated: CSASLADTHNEQFF.